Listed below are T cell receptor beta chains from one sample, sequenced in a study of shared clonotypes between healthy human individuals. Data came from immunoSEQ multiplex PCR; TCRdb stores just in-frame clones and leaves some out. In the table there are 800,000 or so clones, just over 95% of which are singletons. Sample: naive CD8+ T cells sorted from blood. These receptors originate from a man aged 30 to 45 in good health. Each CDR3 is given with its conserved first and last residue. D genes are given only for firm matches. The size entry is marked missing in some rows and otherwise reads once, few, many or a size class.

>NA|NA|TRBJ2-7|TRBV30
CAWSVPQLNPYEQYF
TGTGCCTGGAGTGTACCACAGTTGAACCCCTACGAGCAGTACTTC
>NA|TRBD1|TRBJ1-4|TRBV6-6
CASRPGQGYNEKLFF
TGTGCCAGCAGGCCCGGACAGGGTTATAATGAAAAACTGTTTTTT
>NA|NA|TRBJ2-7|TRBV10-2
CASSSGTHPSYEQYF
TGCGCCAGCAGTTCCGGGACGCATCCCTCCTACGAGCAGTACTTC
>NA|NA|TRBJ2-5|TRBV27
CASSYAKSGETQYF
TGTGCCAGCAGTTACGCCAAATCTGGAGAGACCCAGTACTTC
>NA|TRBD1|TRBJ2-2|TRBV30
CAWGTGTGTGELFF
TGTGCCTGGGGAACCGGGACAGGGACCGGGGAGCTGTTTTTT
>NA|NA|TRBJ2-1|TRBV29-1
CSVDLRPGQEISSYNEQFF
TGCAGCGTTGACCTAAGACCCGGGCAGGAGATCAGCTCCTACAATGAGCAGTTCTTC
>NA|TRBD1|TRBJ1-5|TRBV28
CASSSFRDSYSNQPQHF
TGTGCCAGCAGTTCGTTCCGGGACAGCTATAGCAATCAGCCCCAGCATTTT
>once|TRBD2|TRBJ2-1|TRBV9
CASRETSGSVEQFF
TGTGCCAGCAGAGAGACTAGCGGGAGTGTTGAGCAGTTCTTC
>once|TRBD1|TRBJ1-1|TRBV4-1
CASSQLEGGAGTEAFF
TGCGCCAGCAGCCAACTTGAAGGGGGCGCGGGCACTGAAGCTTTCTTT
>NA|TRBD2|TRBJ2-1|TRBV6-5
CASSTSGEQFF
TGTGCCAGCAGCACTAGCGGTGAGCAGTTCTTC
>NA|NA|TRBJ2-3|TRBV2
CASTGLAGPRTDTQYF
TGTGCCAGCACGGGGTTGGCAGGGCCTCGCACAGATACGCAGTATTTT
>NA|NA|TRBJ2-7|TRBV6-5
CASSPNGAYEQYF
TGTGCCAGCAGTCCGAACGGAGCCTACGAGCAGTACTTC
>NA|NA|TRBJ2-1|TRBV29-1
CSVAQGGPEEQFF
TGCAGCGTTGCGCAGGGTGGTCCGGAGGAGCAGTTCTTC
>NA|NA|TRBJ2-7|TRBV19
CASSYSYNLPLEQYF
TGTGCCAGTAGTTACAGTTACAACCTTCCCCTGGAGCAGTACTTC
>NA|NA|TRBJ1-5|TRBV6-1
CASSFPQHF
TGTGCCAGCTCATTTCCCCAGCATTTT
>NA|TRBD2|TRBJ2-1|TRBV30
CAWSTGTSGFGDEQFF
TGTGCCTGGAGTACCGGGACTAGCGGATTTGGGGATGAGCAGTTCTTC